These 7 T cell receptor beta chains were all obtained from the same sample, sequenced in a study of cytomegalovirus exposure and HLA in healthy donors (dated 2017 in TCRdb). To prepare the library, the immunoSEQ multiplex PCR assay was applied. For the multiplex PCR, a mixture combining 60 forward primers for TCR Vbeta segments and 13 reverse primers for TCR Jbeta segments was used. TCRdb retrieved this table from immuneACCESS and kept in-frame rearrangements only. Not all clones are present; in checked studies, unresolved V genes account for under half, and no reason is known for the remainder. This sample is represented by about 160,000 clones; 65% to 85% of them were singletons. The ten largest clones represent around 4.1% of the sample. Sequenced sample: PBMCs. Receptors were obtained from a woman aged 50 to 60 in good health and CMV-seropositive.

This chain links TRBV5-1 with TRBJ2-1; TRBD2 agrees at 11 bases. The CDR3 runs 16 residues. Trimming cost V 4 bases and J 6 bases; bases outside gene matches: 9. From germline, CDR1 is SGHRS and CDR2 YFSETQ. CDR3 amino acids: CASSPNLAGGRNEQFF. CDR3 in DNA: TGCGCCAGCAGCCCCAATTTAGCGGGAGGGCGCAATGAGCAGTTCTTC.

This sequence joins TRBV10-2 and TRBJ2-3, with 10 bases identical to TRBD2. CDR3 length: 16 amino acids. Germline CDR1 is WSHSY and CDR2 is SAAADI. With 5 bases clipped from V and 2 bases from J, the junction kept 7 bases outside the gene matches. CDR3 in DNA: TGCGCCAGCAGTCTAAGCGGGGGGGGCTTCACAGATACGCAGTATTTT. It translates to CASSLSGGGFTDTQYF.

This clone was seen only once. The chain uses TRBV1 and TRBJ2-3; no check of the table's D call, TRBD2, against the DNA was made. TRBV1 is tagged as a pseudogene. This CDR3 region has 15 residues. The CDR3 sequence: CTSSLHQIGTPTQYF. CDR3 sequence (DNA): TGCACCAGCAGCCTCCATCAAATCGGGACTCCTACGCAGTATTTT.

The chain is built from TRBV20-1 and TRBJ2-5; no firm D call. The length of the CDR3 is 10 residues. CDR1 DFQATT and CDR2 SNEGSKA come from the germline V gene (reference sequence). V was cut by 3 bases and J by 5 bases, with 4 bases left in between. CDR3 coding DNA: TGCAGTGCTAGCGGGGAGACCCAGTACTTC. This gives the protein CSASGETQYF.

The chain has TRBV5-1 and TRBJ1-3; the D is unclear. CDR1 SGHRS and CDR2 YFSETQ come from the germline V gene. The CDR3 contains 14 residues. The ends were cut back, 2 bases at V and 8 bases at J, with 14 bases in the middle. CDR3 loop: CASSLTRKADTIYF. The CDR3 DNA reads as TGCGCCAGCAGCTTAACACGGAAAGCGGACACCATATATTTT.

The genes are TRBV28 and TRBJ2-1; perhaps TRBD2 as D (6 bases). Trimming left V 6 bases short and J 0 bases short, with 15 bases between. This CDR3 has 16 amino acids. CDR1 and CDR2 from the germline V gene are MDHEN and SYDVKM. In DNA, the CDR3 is TGTGCCAGCAGGCGCAGGGACGGGGGCTCCTACAATGAGCAGTTCTTC. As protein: CASRRRDGGSYNEQFF.

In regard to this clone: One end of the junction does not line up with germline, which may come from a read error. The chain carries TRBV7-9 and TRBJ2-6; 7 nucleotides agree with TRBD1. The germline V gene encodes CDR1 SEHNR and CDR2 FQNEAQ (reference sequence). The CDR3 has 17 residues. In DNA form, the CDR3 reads TGTTCCAGCAGCCGAGTTGCTACAGGGGCTGGGGCCAACGTCCTGACTTTC. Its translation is CSSSRVATGAGANVLTF.